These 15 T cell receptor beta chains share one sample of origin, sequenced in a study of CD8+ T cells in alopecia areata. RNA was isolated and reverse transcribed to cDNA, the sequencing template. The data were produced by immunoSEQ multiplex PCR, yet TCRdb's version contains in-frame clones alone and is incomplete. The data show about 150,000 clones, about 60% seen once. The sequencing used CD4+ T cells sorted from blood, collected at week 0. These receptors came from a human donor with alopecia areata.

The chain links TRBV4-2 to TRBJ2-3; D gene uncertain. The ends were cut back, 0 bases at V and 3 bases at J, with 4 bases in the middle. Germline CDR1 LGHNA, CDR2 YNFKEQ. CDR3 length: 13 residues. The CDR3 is CASSQEATDTQYF. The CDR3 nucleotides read TGTGCCAGCAGCCAAGAGGCTACAGATACGCAGTATTTT.

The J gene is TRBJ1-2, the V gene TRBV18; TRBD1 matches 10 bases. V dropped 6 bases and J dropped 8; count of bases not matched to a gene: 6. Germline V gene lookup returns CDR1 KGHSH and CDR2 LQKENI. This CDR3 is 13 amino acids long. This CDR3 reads CASSPTGGEGYTF. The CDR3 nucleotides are TGTGCCAGCTCTCCGACAGGGGGCGAAGGCTACACCTTC.

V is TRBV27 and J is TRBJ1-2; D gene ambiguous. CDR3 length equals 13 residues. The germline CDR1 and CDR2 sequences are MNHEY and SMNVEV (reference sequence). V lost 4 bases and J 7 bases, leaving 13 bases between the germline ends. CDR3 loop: CASSSYRFAGYTF. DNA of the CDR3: TGTGCCAGCAGTTCGTATAGATTCGCTGGCTACACCTTC.

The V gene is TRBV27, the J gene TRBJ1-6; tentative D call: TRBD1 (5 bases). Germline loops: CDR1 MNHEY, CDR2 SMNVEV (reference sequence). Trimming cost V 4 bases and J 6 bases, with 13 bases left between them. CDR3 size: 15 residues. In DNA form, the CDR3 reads TGTGCCAGCAGTTGGGGACCACAAGCTAATTCACCCCTCCACTTT. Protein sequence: CASSWGPQANSPLHF.

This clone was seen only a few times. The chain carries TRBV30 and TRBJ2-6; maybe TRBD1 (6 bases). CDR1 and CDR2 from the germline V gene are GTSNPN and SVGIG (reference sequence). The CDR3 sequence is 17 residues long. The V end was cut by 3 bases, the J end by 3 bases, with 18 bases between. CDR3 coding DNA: TGTGCCTGGAGACCCAGGGGTTCCCCTTTTGGGGCCAACGTCCTGACTTTC. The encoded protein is CAWRPRGSPFGANVLTF.

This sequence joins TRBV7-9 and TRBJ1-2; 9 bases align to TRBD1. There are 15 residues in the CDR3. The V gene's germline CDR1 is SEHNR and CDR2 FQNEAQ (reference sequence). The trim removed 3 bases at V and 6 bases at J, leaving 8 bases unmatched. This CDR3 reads CASSLVGQGGHGYTF. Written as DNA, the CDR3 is TGTGCCAGCAGCTTGGTGGGACAGGGAGGTCATGGCTACACCTTC. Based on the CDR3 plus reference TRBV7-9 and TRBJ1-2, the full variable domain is DTGVSQNPRHKITKRGQNVTFRCDPISEHNRLYWYRQTLGQGPEFLTYFQNEAQLEKSRLLSDRFSAERPKGSFSTLEIQRTEQGDSAMYLCASSLVGQGGHGYTFGSGTRLTVV.

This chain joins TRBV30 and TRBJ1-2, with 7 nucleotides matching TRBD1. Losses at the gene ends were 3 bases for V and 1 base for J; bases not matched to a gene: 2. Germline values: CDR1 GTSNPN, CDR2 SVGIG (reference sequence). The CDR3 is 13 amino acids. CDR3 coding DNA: TGTGCCTGGAGGACAGGGAATAACTATGGCTACACCTTC. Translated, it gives CAWRTGNNYGYTF. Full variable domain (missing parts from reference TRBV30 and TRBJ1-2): SQTIHQWPATLVQPVGSPLSLECTVEGTSNPNLYWYRQAAGRGLQLLFYSVGIGQISSEVPQNLSASRPQDRQFILSSKKLLLSDSGFYLCAWRTGNNYGYTFGSGTRLTVV.

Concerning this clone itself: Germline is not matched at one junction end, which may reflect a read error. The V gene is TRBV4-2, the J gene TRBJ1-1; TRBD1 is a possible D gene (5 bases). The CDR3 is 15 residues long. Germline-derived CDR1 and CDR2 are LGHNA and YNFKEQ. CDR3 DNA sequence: TGTGCCAGCAGCCCCGCGGTAGGGGAGAACACCGAAGCTTTCTTT. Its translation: CASSPAVGENTEAFF.

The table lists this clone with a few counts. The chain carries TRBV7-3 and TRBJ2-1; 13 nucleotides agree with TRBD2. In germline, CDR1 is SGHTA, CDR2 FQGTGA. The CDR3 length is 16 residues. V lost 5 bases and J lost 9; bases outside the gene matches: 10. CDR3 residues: CASSPQGLAGKGEQFF. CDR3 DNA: TGTGCCAGCAGCCCCCAGGGACTAGCGGGGAAGGGTGAGCAGTTCTTC.

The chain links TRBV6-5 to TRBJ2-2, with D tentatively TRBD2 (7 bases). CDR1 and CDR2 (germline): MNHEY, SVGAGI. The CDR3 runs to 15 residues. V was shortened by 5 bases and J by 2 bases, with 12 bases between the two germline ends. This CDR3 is CASSGGAVNTGELFF. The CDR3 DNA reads TGTGCCAGCAGTGGGGGGGCAGTTAACACCGGGGAGCTGTTTTTT.

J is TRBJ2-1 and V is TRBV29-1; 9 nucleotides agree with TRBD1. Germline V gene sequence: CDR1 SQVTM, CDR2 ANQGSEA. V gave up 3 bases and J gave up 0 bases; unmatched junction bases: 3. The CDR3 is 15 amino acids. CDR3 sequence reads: CSVEGTGSSYNEQFF. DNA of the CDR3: TGCAGCGTTGAGGGGACAGGGAGCTCCTACAATGAGCAGTTCTTC.

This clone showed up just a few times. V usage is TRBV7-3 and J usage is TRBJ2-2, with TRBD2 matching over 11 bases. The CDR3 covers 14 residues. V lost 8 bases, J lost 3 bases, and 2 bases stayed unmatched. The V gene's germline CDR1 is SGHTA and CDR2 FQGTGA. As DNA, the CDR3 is TGTGCCAGCTCTAGCGGGGGGTACACCGGGGAGCTGTTTTTT. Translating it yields CASSSGGYTGELFF.

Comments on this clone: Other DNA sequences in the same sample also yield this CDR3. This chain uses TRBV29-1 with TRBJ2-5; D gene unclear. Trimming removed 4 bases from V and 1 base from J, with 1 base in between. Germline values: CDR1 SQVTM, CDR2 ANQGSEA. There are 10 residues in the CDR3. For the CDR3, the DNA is TGCAGCGTTGGCCAAGAGACCCAGTACTTC. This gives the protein CSVGQETQYF.

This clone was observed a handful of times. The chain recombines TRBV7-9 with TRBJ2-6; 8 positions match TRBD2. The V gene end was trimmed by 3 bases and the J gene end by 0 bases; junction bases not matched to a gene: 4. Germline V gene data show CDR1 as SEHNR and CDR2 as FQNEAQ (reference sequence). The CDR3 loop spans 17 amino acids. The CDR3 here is CASSLSGGFSGANVLTF. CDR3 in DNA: TGTGCCAGCAGCTTGAGCGGGGGCTTCTCTGGGGCCAACGTCCTGACTTTC.

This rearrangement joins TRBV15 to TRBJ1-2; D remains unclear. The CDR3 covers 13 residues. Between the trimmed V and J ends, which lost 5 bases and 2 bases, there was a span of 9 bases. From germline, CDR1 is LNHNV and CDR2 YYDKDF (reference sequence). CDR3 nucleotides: TGTGCCACCAGCGTACAGACGAACTATGGCTACACCTTC. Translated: CATSVQTNYGYTF.